This T cell receptor beta chain was profiled in a study of radiation and T cells in renal cell carcinoma. Study-level information: Nephrectomy followed 15 Gy stereotactic body radiation by 4 weeks. General study results and limits: In blood, top tumor clones expanded by 2 weeks, shrinking by 4. Pretreatment tumor biopsies were lacking, so baseline clonotypes are unknown.

The time point was: blood 2 weeks post-SBRT. Treatment defined: 15 Gy SBRT to primary tumor, nephrectomy 4 weeks later. The tumor was a clear cell renal cell carcinoma. With regard to this clone: Its antigen is undetermined.

V lost 0 bases and J lost 4, with 10 bases in between. Germline V gene sequence: CDR1 SGDLS, CDR2 YYNGEE. The CDR3 consists of 14 residues. Sequenced by immunoSEQ multiplex PCR; TCRdb stores in-frame clones only, minus some. In the table there are roughly 80,000 clones, 65% to 90% of which are singletons. The chain joins TRBV9 to TRBJ1-2, with TRBD1 as a possible D gene (5 bases). The sequence was obtained from a woman aged 50 to 60 with renal cell carcinoma. Sequenced here: blood, sampled from a patient whose treatment included radiotherapy and nephrectomy. CDR3 in amino acids: CASSVDWGTYGYTF. Here the CDR3 DNA reads TGTGCCAGCAGCGTAGATTGGGGGACCTATGGCTACACCTTC.